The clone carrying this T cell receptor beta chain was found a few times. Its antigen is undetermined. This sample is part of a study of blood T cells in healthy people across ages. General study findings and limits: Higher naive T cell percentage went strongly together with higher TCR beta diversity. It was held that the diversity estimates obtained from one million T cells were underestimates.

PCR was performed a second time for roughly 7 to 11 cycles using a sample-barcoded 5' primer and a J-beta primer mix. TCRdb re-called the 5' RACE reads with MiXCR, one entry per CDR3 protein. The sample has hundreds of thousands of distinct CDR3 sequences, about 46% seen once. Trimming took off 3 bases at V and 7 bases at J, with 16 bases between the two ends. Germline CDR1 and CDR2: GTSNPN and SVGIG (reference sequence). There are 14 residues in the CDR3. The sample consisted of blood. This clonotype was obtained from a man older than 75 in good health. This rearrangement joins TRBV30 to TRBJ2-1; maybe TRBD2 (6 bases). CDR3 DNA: TGTGCCTGGAGCTGGGAGGCCCATGGGAATGAGCAGTTCTTC. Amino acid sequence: CAWSWEAHGNEQFF. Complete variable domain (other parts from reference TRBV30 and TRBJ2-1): SQTIHQWPATLVQPVGSPLSLECTVEGTSNPNLYWYRQAAGRGLQLLFYSVGIGQISSEVPQNLSASRPQDRQFILSSKKLLLSDSGFYLCAWSWEAHGNEQFFGPGTRLTVL.